These 27 T cell receptor beta chains were all obtained from the same sample, sequenced in a study of cytomegalovirus exposure and HLA in healthy donors. Method: immunoSEQ multiplex PCR; TCRdb's copy keeps in-frame clones and lacks some. The repertoire consists of some 98,000 clones, with about 90% occurring once and the leading ten covering over 6%. The source material was PBMCs. Receptors were obtained from a man younger than 35 in good health and CMV-seropositive.

This clone was seen many times. The chain uses TRBV4-1 and TRBJ2-7, with 10 bases aligning to TRBD2. V shed 0 bases, J shed 3 bases, and the junction held 14 bases outside the gene matches. CDR3 size: 19 residues. The V gene's germline CDR1 is MGHRA and CDR2 YSYEKL. CDR3 residues: CASSQDFPPASGSNYEQYF. CDR3 DNA: TGCGCCAGCAGCCAAGACTTCCCCCCGGCTAGCGGGAGTAACTACGAGCAGTACTTC.

The rearrangement links TRBV5-4 to TRBJ2-7; 7 nucleotides align to TRBD2. The V and J ends lost 3 bases and 5 bases, in that order; junction bases with no gene match: 2. CDR3 length equals 12 residues. In germline, CDR1 is SGHNT, CDR2 YYREEE (reference sequence). The CDR3: CASSSGRDEQYF. The CDR3 DNA reads TGTGCCAGCAGCTCGGGGAGGGACGAGCAGTACTTC.

The gene calls are TRBV28 and TRBJ2-4, with D possibly being TRBD2 (6 bases). V lost 1 base, J lost 3 bases, and 10 bases lay in between. The CDR3 contains 15 residues. Germline CDR1 MDHEN, CDR2 SYDVKM. For the CDR3, the DNA is TGTGCCAGCAGTTTATTGGGGGGAGGCAAAAACATTCAGTACTTC. This codes for CASSLLGGGKNIQYF.

The chain carries TRBV7-2 and TRBJ2-7, with D tentatively TRBD1 (6 bases). The V gene's germline CDR1 is SGHTA and CDR2 FQGNSA. V was cut by 3 bases and J by 7 bases, with 16 bases left in between. The CDR3 has 14 amino acids. The CDR3 protein is CASSFGQSTGEQYF. DNA for the CDR3: TGTGCCAGCAGCTTCGGACAGTCAACTGGGGAGCAGTACTTC.

The rearrangement uses TRBV6-5 and TRBJ2-7, with a tentative D call TRBD1 (6 bases). Germline CDR1 reads MNHEY; CDR2 reads SVGAGI. The CDR3 consists of 13 residues. The V and J ends lost 2 bases and 5 bases respectively, with 10 bases between them. The CDR3 DNA is TGTGCCAGCAGTTACGTTCCAGGGGACGAGCAGTACTTC. Protein product: CASSYVPGDEQYF.

This clone was seen ten or more times. The rearrangement joins TRBV6-4 to TRBJ2-1; D is perhaps TRBD1 (6 bases). The V and J ends lost 5 bases and 6 bases respectively, with 11 bases between them. From germline, CDR1 is MRHNA and CDR2 SNTAGT. The CDR3 sequence is 13 residues long. CDR3 sequence reads: CASSTRDTNEQFF. CDR3 in DNA: TGTGCCAGCAGTACCCGGGACACCAATGAGCAGTTCTTC.

The chain employs TRBV5-1 and TRBJ2-1; D not resolved. Trimming took off 4 bases at V and 0 bases at J, with 8 bases between the two ends. The germline CDR1 and CDR2 sequences are SGHRS and YFSETQ. CDR3 length equals 14 residues. The CDR3 DNA follows: TGCGCCAGCAGCCCACAACCCTCCTACAATGAGCAGTTCTTC. It encodes CASSPQPSYNEQFF.

V usage is TRBV2 and J usage is TRBJ1-3; D gene unclear. From germline, CDR1 is SNHLY and CDR2 FYNNEI. The CDR3 has 13 amino acids. V lost 7 bases to trimming and J lost 4 bases, with 11 bases between them. The chain's CDR3 is CASIGRAGNTIYF. The CDR3 bases are TGTGCCAGCATCGGCAGAGCGGGAAACACCATATATTTT.

The chain has TRBV15 and TRBJ1-6; D remains unclear. CDR1 is LNHNV, CDR2 YYDKDF, per germline (reference sequence). The CDR3 runs to 12 residues. V lost 5 bases and J lost 7, with 6 bases in between. CDR3 sequence: CATSQRNSPLHF. The DNA for the CDR3 is TGTGCCACCAGCCAGAGGAATTCACCCCTCCACTTT. The variable domain in full, with the rest retrieved from reference TRBV15 and TRBJ1-6, is DAMVIQNPRYQVTQFGKPVTLSCSQTLNHNVMYWYQQKSSQAPKLLFHYYDKDFNNEADTPDNFQSRRPNTSFCFLDIRSPGLGDTAMYLCATSQRNSPLHFGNGTRLTVT.

This clone was picked up a small number of times. This chain uses TRBV7-3 with TRBJ2-1; D gene ambiguous. The CDR3 sequence is 15 residues long. Deletions cut 2 bases from V and 0 bases from J, with 8 bases between. Germline assignment: CDR1 SGHTA and CDR2 FQGTGA. CDR3: CASSLGPSSYNEQFF. In nucleotides, the CDR3 is TGTGCCAGCAGCTTAGGGCCGAGCTCCTACAATGAGCAGTTCTTC.

The V call is TRBV10-3, the J call TRBJ1-3, with a tentative D call TRBD1 (6 bases). V lost 6 bases and J lost 0, with 12 bases in between. This CDR3 comprises 15 residues. Germline CDR1 and CDR2: ENHRY and SYGVKD. The DNA of the CDR3 is TGTGCCATCAGCGATGGACAGATCTCTGGAAACACCATATATTTT. Residues: CAISDGQISGNTIYF.

The J gene is TRBJ2-2, the V gene TRBV5-8, with 8 bases identical to TRBD1. This CDR3 has 14 amino acids. The J segment lost 4 bases and the V segment lost 2 bases, leaving 1 base of the junction unmatched. Per germline, CDR1 SGHTS and CDR2 YDEGEE. The DNA of the CDR3 is TGTGCCAGCAGCTTTGACAGGGGCACCGGGGAGCTGTTTTTT. Translation gives CASSFDRGTGELFF. The full variable domain, rest sourced from reference TRBV5-8 and TRBJ2-2, is EAGVTQSPTHLIKTRGQQATLRCSPISGHTSVYWYQQALGLGLQFLLWYDEGEERNRGNFPPRFSGRQFPNYSSELNVNALELEDSALYLCASSFDRGTGELFFGEGSRLTVL.

The J gene is TRBJ1-4, the V gene TRBV5-1, with a tentative D call TRBD1 (5 bases). V gave up 4 bases and J gave up 7 bases, with 14 bases separating them. Germline V gene data show CDR1 as SGHRS and CDR2 as YFSETQ. The CDR3 covers 14 residues. DNA of the CDR3: TGCGCCAGCAGCGCGCGTGGGGCACCTGAAAAACTGTTTTTT. This gives the protein CASSARGAPEKLFF.

The rearrangement links TRBV5-4 to TRBJ1-3, with D possibly TRBD1 on 6 matching bases. V was clipped by 5 bases and J by 0 bases, with 15 bases between them. The CDR3 covers 16 residues. The V gene's germline CDR1 is SGHNT and CDR2 YYREEE (reference sequence). For the CDR3, the DNA is TGTGCCAGCAGGGTGACAGGACCAATCTCTGGAAACACCATATATTTT. Translating gives CASRVTGPISGNTIYF.

The rearrangement joins TRBV14 to TRBJ1-3; D uncertain. Germline assignment: CDR1 SGHDN and CDR2 FVKESK. Trimming removed 4 bases at V and 0 bases at J, with 10 bases between. There are 15 residues in the CDR3. The CDR3 nucleotides read TGTGCCAGCAGCCCAGAGCAGTACTCTGGAAACACCATATATTTT. Translated: CASSPEQYSGNTIYF. Supplemented by reference TRBV14 and TRBJ1-3, the full variable domain reads EAGVTQFPSHSVIEKGQTVTLRCDPISGHDNLYWYRRVMGKEIKFLLHFVKESKQDESGMPNNRFLAERTGGTYSTLKVQPAELEDSGVYFCASSPEQYSGNTIYFGEGSWLTVV.

The CDR3 here is CASGDRAYGYTF. The CDR3 nucleotides are TGTGCCAGCGGGGACAGGGCCTATGGCTACACCTTC. The chain is built from TRBV7-3 and TRBJ1-2; 9 positions match TRBD1. The CDR3 contains 12 residues. V shed 8 bases and J 4 bases; nucleotides not matched to a gene: 2. In germline, CDR1 is SGHTA, CDR2 FQGTGA.

This chain links TRBV29-1 with TRBJ2-3; possible D gene TRBD2, 5 bases. Germline values: CDR1 SQVTM, CDR2 ANQGSEA. The CDR3 covers 13 residues. The V end was cut by 6 bases, the J end by 3 bases, with 13 bases between. CDR3 in amino acids: CSVQGRETDTQYF. The CDR3 coding sequence is TGCAGCGTCCAAGGGAGAGAGACAGATACGCAGTATTTT.

V gene TRBV5-5 combines with J gene TRBJ2-5, with TRBD1 as a possible D gene (5 bases). The germline CDR1 and CDR2 sequences are SGHKS and YYEKEE (reference sequence). V gave up 6 bases and J gave up 1 base, with 13 bases separating them. CDR3 length: 14 amino acids. CDR3 nucleotide sequence: TGTGCCAGCAACATACGCACAGGCCAAGAGACCCAGTACTTC. It is translated as CASNIRTGQETQYF.

The chain combines TRBV5-8 with TRBJ1-2; D gene uncertain. Germline loops: CDR1 SGHTS, CDR2 YDEGEE. Trimming cost V 0 bases and J 3 bases, with 9 bases left between them. CDR3 length: 14 amino acids. CDR3 DNA: TGTGCCAGCAGCTTGGGAGGCGCGGACTATGGCTACACCTTC. Encoded protein: CASSLGGADYGYTF.

This chain links TRBV11-3 with TRBJ2-3; D call uncertain. Germline assignment: CDR1 SGHNT and CDR2 YENEEA. The V gene lost 2 bases and the J gene lost 4 bases, with 10 bases spanning the gap. CDR3 length: 14 amino acids. CDR3 sequence reads: CASSLSGRPDTQYF. CDR3 DNA sequence: TGTGCCAGCAGCTTATCAGGTCGGCCAGATACGCAGTATTTT.

This chain joins TRBV11-3 and TRBJ2-2, with D perhaps matching TRBD2 (5 bases). Trimming cost V 5 bases and J 1 base, with 14 bases left between them. Germline V lookup: CDR1 SGHNT, CDR2 YENEEA. The CDR3 runs 16 residues. The CDR3: CASSRGNPMNTGELFF. CDR3 DNA sequence: TGTGCCAGCAGCCGGGGAAACCCTATGAACACCGGGGAGCTGTTTTTT.

In DNA form, the CDR3 reads TGTGCCAGCAGTCCGGGACAGATATTGAACACTGAAGCTTTCTTT. Translating it yields CASSPGQILNTEAFF. The chain employs TRBV27 and TRBJ1-1; 7 bases align to TRBD1. With V trimmed by 5 bases and J by 0 bases, 6 bases remained unmatched. The germline V gene has CDR1 MNHEY and CDR2 SMNVEV (reference sequence). CDR3 size: 15 residues.

This chain links TRBV7-2 with TRBJ2-5; D ambiguous. Germline CDR1 and CDR2: SGHTA and FQGNSA. The ends were cut back, 4 bases at V and 0 bases at J, with 3 bases in the middle. The CDR3 totals 12 residues. The CDR3: CASSSYQETQYF. The DNA of the CDR3 is TGTGCCAGCAGCTCCTACCAAGAGACCCAGTACTTC.

CDR3 sequence: CASSSAWGDGTNEKLFF. The CDR3 DNA follows: TGCGCCAGCAGCTCGGCGTGGGGGGATGGGACTAATGAAAAACTGTTTTTT. V is TRBV5-1 and J is TRBJ1-4; D might be TRBD1 (5 bases). The germline gives CDR1 SGHRS, CDR2 YFSETQ. V dropped 3 bases and J dropped 2 bases, with 17 bases sitting between them. The CDR3 totals 17 residues.

This chain joins TRBV7-2 and TRBJ2-5; no clear D gene. V lost 1 base and J lost 5, with 11 bases in between. CDR3 length: 14 residues. Germline CDR1 is SGHTA and CDR2 is FQGNSA. DNA for the CDR3: TGTGCCAGCAGCTTAGTTGCTAGTCCTGAGACCCAGTACTTC. Its translation: CASSLVASPETQYF.

The J gene is TRBJ2-1, the V gene TRBV7-9; 9 bases fit TRBD2. Germline V gene sequence: CDR1 SEHNR, CDR2 FQNEAQ (reference sequence). V dropped 5 bases and J dropped 3; count of bases not matched to a gene: 14. There are 18 residues in the CDR3. CDR3 amino acids: CASSLRRTSDKHYNEQFF. CDR3 nucleotides: TGTGCCAGCAGCCTAAGAAGGACTAGCGACAAGCACTACAATGAGCAGTTCTTC.

The chain is built from TRBV6-5 and TRBJ1-2; 9 bases align to TRBD1. CDR3 length equals 14 residues. V lost 6 bases, J lost 6 bases, and 8 bases stayed unmatched. CDR1 is MNHEY and CDR2 is SVGAGI in the germline V gene. CDR3 bases: TGTGCCAGCAGCCTAACAGGGGGCGGCGATGGCTACACCTTC. Translated, it gives CASSLTGGGDGYTF.